This entry concerns a single T cell receptor beta chain. This sample was included in a study of early T cells in non-severe SARS-CoV-2 infection. Attached unique molecular identifiers marked individual cDNA molecules. MiXCR, run by TCRdb on the 5' RACE reads, gives a single entry per CDR3 protein. The sample consists of 55,000 to 65,000 distinct CDR3 sequences, roughly 10% of them appearing once. Looked up from germline, CDR1 is MNHNS and CDR2 is SASEGT. This CDR3 region has 14 residues. The V and J ends lost 4 bases and 7 bases respectively, with 13 bases between them. Specimen: whole blood. The sequence was collected from an adult who was a healthcare worker with PCR-confirmed SARS-CoV-2 infection or an uninfected control (not recorded which). The chain recombines TRBV6-1 with TRBJ1-4, with a possible D match to TRBD1 (5 bases). This CDR3 is CASSASGTREKLFF. In DNA form, the CDR3 reads TGTGCCAGCAGTGCCTCCGGGACGCGTGAAAAACTGTTTTTT.